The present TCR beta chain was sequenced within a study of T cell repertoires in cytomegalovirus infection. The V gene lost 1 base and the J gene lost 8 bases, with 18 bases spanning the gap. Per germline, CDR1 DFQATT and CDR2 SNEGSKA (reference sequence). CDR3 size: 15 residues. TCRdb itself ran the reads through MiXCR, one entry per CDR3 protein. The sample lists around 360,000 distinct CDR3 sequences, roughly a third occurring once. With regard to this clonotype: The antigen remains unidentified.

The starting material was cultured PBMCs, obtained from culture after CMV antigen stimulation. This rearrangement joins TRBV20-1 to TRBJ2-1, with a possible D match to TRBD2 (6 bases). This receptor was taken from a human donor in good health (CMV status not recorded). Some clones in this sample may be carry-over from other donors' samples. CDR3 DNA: TGCAGTGCTAGAGTGGGCGGGATCGGTGAGGATGAGCAGTTCTTC. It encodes CSARVGGIGEDEQFF.